This T cell receptor beta chain was profiled in a study of blood T cell repertoires in COVID-19. Study-wide context: Donors in Cohort 3 who had recovered were those with two negative PCRs, healthcare professional clearance, or resolution of their symptoms. T cells, B-cell-depleted T cells, or PBMCs supplied cDNA or gDNA.

As originally analysed: It was from reference gene primer amplification that nucleated cell counts were estimated. TCRdb's table, derived via immunoSEQ multiplex PCR, lists solely in-frame clones and lacks some. V and J calls and clone size are copied from that table; D and trimming were computed from the DNA. The profile shows some 330,000 clones, about 87% of them singletons. This CDR3 spans 14 amino acids. Germline CDR1 ENHRY, CDR2 SYGVKD. The V gene lost 2 bases and the J gene lost 4 bases, with 6 bases spanning the gap. Clinical histories supplied by participants themselves formed the basis of cohort assignment.

The TCR comes from a man in his forties in a cohort exposed to, infected with or recovered from COVID-19 (not recorded which). The gene calls are TRBV10-3 and TRBJ1-6; D is perhaps TRBD1 (5 bases). Source material: PBMCs or T cells enriched from blood (not recorded which). CDR3 sequence: CAISEQGYNSPLHF. CDR3 nucleotide sequence: TGTGCCATCAGTGAGCAGGGATATAATTCACCCCTCCACTTT.